This entry describes one T cell receptor (beta chain). This sample stems from a study of blood T cell repertoires in COVID-19. As for the study in general: In each case, the material was cDNA or gDNA derived from T cells, B-cell-depleted T cells, or PBMCs.

Assay used: immunoSEQ multiplex PCR; TCRdb lists only in-frame clones, some missing. The sample holds some 460,000 clones, about 90% seen once. The V and J ends lost 6 bases and 3 bases respectively, with 21 bases between them. Germline V gives CDR1 LGHNT, CDR2 FRNRAP. The CDR3 is made up of 16 amino acids. Participants reported their clinical history, and cohort assignment relied on those reports. Sequencing was done on a sample of PBMCs or T cells enriched from blood (not recorded which). The chain joins TRBV12-5 to TRBJ2-7, with D possibly being TRBD1 (6 bases). This clonotype was sampled from a woman between 18 and 30 years old with acute COVID-19. CDR3 coding DNA: TGTGCTAGTGGCCCAGGGCAGGGGACCTTTTTCTACGAGCAGTACTTC. This sequence encodes CASGPGQGTFFYEQYF. Filled out from reference TRBV12-5 and TRBJ2-7, the complete variable domain reads DARVTQTPRHKVTEMGQEVTMRCQPILGHNTVFWYRQTMMQGLELLAYFRNRAPLDDSGMPKDRFSAEMPDATLATLKIQPSEPRDSAVYFCASGPGQGTFFYEQYFGPGTRLTVT.